Sequencing of this TCR beta chain was carried out in a study of blood T cell dynamics during melanoma immunotherapy. Time point defined: pre-treatment baseline. Blood was drawn before treatment and at week 3 after checkpoint blockade. Disease control meant complete response, partial response or stable disease at 12 weeks. No patient had earlier systemic cancer treatment, concurrent immunosuppressants, or another active cancer. A fixed DNA input of roughly 0.35 ug was used per bulk PBMC sample. Only in-frame clones appear in the TCRdb table, and some are missing; sequencing was by immunoSEQ multiplex PCR. The sample yields approximately 4,900 clones, approximately 83% seen once. Losses at the gene ends were 4 bases for V and 12 bases for J; bases not matched to a gene: 17. The CDR3 runs 16 residues. The germline V gene encodes CDR1 SGDLS and CDR2 YYNGEE.

Sequenced here: blood, sampled from a patient treated with checkpoint blockade. The chain couples TRBV9 to TRBJ1-4; TRBD1 aligns across 8 bases. This sequence originates from a human donor with melanoma. The CDR3 here is CASSPQGGTGEGELFF. The CDR3, as DNA: TGTGCCAGCAGCCCTCAGGGGGGGACAGGTGAAGGGGAACTGTTTTTT.